A selection of T cell receptor beta chains follows, all from one sample in a study of T cell responses to AZD1222 COVID-19 vaccine. Clones were sequenced by immunoSEQ multiplex PCR, and TCRdb holds only the in-frame ones, with some missing. The profile covers some 200,000 clones, with around nine tenths appearing a single time and 20% to 30% taken by the ten largest. The input for sequencing was peripheral blood, taken 28 days after the second AZD1222 dose. The receptor set was obtained from an adult who received the AZD1222 COVID-19 vaccine. Both conserved end residues are part of each CDR3. D genes are given only for firm matches. Clone size is stated in some rows and not others, as once, few, many or a class when expanded.

>TRBV7-8|TRBJ1-1|.|few
TGTGCCAGCAGCTTAGTTGCAGGTGGAGGTACTGAAGCTTTCTTT
CASSLVAGGGTEAFF
>TRBV7-9|TRBJ2-3|.|.
TGTGCCAGCAGCTCCGGGAGCGATACGCAGTATTTT
CASSSGSDTQYF
>TRBV6-2/TRBV6-3|TRBJ2-7|.|.
TGTGCCAGCAGTTACTTGAGGGAGCAGTACTTC
CASSYLREQYF
>TRBV7-9|TRBJ2-3|.|.
TGTGCCAGCAGCTTAAGGGGCCAGACCACAGATACGCAGTATTTT
CASSLRGQTTDTQYF
>TRBV7-8|TRBJ2-5|TRBD1|once
TGTGCCATCCCTGTAGGGACAGACCAAGAGACCCAGTACTTC
CAIPVGTDQETQYF
>TRBV10-3|TRBJ1-4|TRBD1|.
TGTGCCATCAGCAGGGGGGGAGAAAAACTGTTTTTT
CAISRGGEKLFF
>TRBV7-3|TRBJ2-3|TRBD2|once
TGTGCCAGCGCAGCGGGAGAAAGAAACACAGATACGCAGTATTTT
CASAAGERNTDTQYF
>TRBV5-5|TRBJ1-1|TRBD1|.
TGTGCCAGCAGCTTGGACCTCACAGGGGGCAGGCGGACTGAAGCTTTCTTT
CASSLDLTGGRRTEAFF
>TRBV7-9|TRBJ1-2|TRBD1|.
TGTGCCAGCAGCTCTACAGGGGGTTATGGCTACACCTTC
CASSSTGGYGYTF
>TRBV5-5|TRBJ2-2|TRBD1|.
TGTGCCAGCAGCCGACAGGGATCCCCGAACACCGGGGAGCTGTTTTTT
CASSRQGSPNTGELFF
>TRBV7-2|TRBJ1-2|.|.
TGTGCCAGCAGCCCCCTCCAGGGGCTTGGTGGCTACACCTTC
CASSPLQGLGGYTF
>TRBV19|TRBJ1-1|.|.
TGTGCCAGTAGCTCAGGGGAGAACACTGAAGCTTTCTTT
CASSSGENTEAFF
>TRBV4-2|TRBJ2-2|.|.
TGTGCCAGCAGCCTGAGGGGGATTATGGACGCCTCCGGGGAGCTGTTTTTT
CASSLRGIMDASGELFF
>TRBV28|TRBJ2-7|TRBD1|once
TGTGCCAGCAGAGGCGGGACAGGGGGCGAGCAGTACTTC
CASRGGTGGEQYF
>TRBV7-2|TRBJ2-7|.|.
TGTGCCAGCAGCTTTGGCGGGGCAGGGGGCTACGAGCAGTACTTC
CASSFGGAGGYEQYF
>TRBV5-1|TRBJ2-3|.|.
TGCGCCAGCAGCTTGCGCACAGCAGGAGATACGCAGTATTTT
CASSLRTAGDTQYF
>TRBV3-1/TRBV3-2|TRBJ2-7|.|.
TGTGCCAGCAGCCAAGCCCCAGGGATTACATACGAGCAGTACTTC
CASSQAPGITYEQYF
>TRBV7-9|TRBJ2-7|.|.
TGTGCCAGCAGCTCCCGAGACTATACCTACGAGCAGTACTTC
CASSSRDYTYEQYF
>TRBV5-1|TRBJ1-1|TRBD1|once
TGCGCCAGCAGCCAACGGACAGGGGACACTGAAGCTTTCTTT
CASSQRTGDTEAFF
>TRBV28|TRBJ1-2|.|.
TGTGCCAGCTCGGCCCACCTCCAGTTTGGCTACACCTTC
CASSAHLQFGYTF
>TRBV28|TRBJ2-3|.|.
TGTGCCAGCAGTCCTCGGGGCAGGCGGGGAGATACGCAGTATTTT
CASSPRGRRGDTQYF
>TRBV6-6|TRBJ1-1|.|.
TGTGCCAGCAGTTACAAACATAACACTGAAGCTTTCTTT
CASSYKHNTEAFF
>TRBV5-1|TRBJ2-4|TRBD1|.
TGCGCCAGCAGCTGGATAAACAGGGGTCTCCTAGCCAAAAACATTCAGTACTTC
CASSWINRGLLAKNIQYF
>TRBV9|TRBJ2-3|TRBD2|.
TGTGCCAGCAGCGCCCTGCCGGGACTAGCTGGCACAGATACGCAGTATTTT
CASSALPGLAGTDTQYF
>TRBV5-4|TRBJ1-3|.|.
TGTGCCAGCAGCACATCACCCGACTCTGGAAACACCATATATTTT
CASSTSPDSGNTIYF
>TRBV28|TRBJ2-3|.|.
TGTGCCAGCAGTTCTAGGGCAGATACGCAGTATTTT
CASSSRADTQYF
>TRBV27|TRBJ2-1|TRBD1|.
TGTGCCAGCAGTTTGCCAGGGTCCGCCGGACAGGGTTGGTTCTTC
CASSLPGSAGQGWFF
>TRBV11-3|TRBJ2-1|.|.
TGTGCCAGCAGCTTAGATTCCGGGGGCTCGTACAATGAGCAGTTCTTC
CASSLDSGGSYNEQFF